The present TCR beta chain was sequenced within a study of cytomegalovirus exposure and HLA in healthy donors. With V trimmed by 4 bases and J by 2 bases, 5 bases remained unmatched. The CDR3 extends over 15 amino acids. Germline CDR1 and CDR2: SGHNT and YYREEE (reference sequence). 60 Vbeta and 13 Jbeta primers were used in PCR. The assay was immunoSEQ multiplex PCR, and TCRdb's table has in-frame clones only and misses some. The data contain around 68,000 clones, 65% to 70% of them seen just once; the ten biggest clones take up about 10%. The sequence derives from a woman in her thirties in good health and CMV-seronegative. Sample: PBMCs. The rearrangement links TRBV5-4 to TRBJ1-5; TRBD1 agrees at 8 bases. CDR3 sequence: CASSQGAGGNQPQHF. CDR3 bases: TGTGCCAGCAGCCAGGGGGCTGGGGGCAATCAGCCCCAGCATTTT.